This T cell receptor beta chain emerged from a study of CD8+ T cells in alopecia areata. Overall study: At a dose of 5 to 10 mg twice daily, oral tofacitinib was given to treated patients.

CDR1 MNHEY and CDR2 SMNVEV come from the germline V gene (reference sequence). The CDR3 loop spans 14 amino acids. Trimming pared 3 bases from V and 0 bases from J, leaving 8 bases between. Noted treatment: oral pan-JAK inhibitor, 5-10 mg twice daily. Remarks on this clone: The same CDR3 is also encoded by other DNA sequences in this sample.

After isolation, RNA underwent reverse transcription to generate cDNA as the sequencing template. Clones were sequenced by immunoSEQ multiplex PCR, and TCRdb holds only the in-frame ones, with some missing. The profile shows a few hundred thousand clones, 35% to 40% of them singletons. The source material was CD4+ T cells sorted from blood, sampled around week 34, from a patient treated with tofacitinib. V usage is TRBV27 and J usage is TRBJ1-1; maybe TRBD1 (5 bases). The sequence was obtained from a human donor with alopecia areata. CDR3 DNA: TGTGCCAGCAGTTTGGGCAGGGTGAACACTGAAGCTTTCTTT. Translating it yields CASSLGRVNTEAFF.